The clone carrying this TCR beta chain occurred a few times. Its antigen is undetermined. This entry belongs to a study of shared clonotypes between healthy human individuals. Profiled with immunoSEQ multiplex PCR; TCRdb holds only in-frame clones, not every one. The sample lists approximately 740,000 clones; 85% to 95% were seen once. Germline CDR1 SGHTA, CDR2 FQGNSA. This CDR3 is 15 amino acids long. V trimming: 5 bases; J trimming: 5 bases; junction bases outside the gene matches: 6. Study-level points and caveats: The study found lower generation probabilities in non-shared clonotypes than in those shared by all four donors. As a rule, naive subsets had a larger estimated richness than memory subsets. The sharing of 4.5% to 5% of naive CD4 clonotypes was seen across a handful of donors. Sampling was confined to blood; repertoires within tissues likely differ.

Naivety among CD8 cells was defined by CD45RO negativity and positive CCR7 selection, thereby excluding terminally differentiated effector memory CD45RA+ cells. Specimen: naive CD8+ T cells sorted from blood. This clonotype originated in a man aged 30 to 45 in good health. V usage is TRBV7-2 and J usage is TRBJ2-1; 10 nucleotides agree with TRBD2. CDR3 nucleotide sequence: TGTGCCAGCAGCGAAGGACTAGCGGTCAACAATGAGCAGTTCTTC. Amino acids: CASSEGLAVNNEQFF.